This is a list of T cell receptor beta chains from one sample in a study of blood T cell repertoires in COVID-19. Profiled with immunoSEQ multiplex PCR; TCRdb holds only in-frame clones, not every one. This table holds approximately 140,000 clones, about 86% found once. Sequencing was carried out using PBMCs or T cells enriched from blood (not recorded which). The receptors derive from a woman aged 45-60 years who had recovered from COVID-19. The CDR3 runs from the conserved cysteine through the conserved F or W. The D gene is left open where the match is weak. Size is omitted from some rows. Given values are once, few, many or a class for expanded clones.

d_call | clone_size | j_call | v_call | cdr3_aa | cdr3_nt
- | - | TRBJ2-6 | TRBV5-1 | CASSSRSGGGSSGANVLTF | TGCGCCAGCAGCTCAAGGAGTGGCGGTGGGTCCTCTGGGGCCAACGTCCTGACTTTC
- | - | TRBJ2-7 | TRBV2 | CASSKTGRSSYEQYF | TGTGCCAGCAGTAAGACAGGGAGGAGCTCCTACGAGCAGTACTTC
- | - | TRBJ1-2 | TRBV15 | CATSLGQDGYTF | TGTGCCACCAGCTTGGGGCAGGATGGCTACACCTTC
- | - | TRBJ2-7 | TRBV7-3 | CASSLSRDSYEQYF | TGTGCCAGCAGCTTATCTCGAGATTCCTACGAGCAGTACTTC
- | - | TRBJ2-3 | TRBV12-3/TRBV12-4 | CASKTGITDTQYF | TGTGCCAGCAAGACAGGTATCACAGATACGCAGTATTTT
- | - | TRBJ2-5 | TRBV30 | CAWSRAGSQETQYF | TGTGCCTGGAGTCGTGCGGGGAGCCAAGAGACCCAGTACTTC
- | - | TRBJ2-7 | TRBV30 | CAWSARPERWSYEQYF | TGTGCCTGGAGTGCCCGGCCAGAGAGGTGGTCCTACGAGCAGTACTTC
- | - | TRBJ2-2 | TRBV3-1/TRBV3-2 | CASTPWMSGPQGLFF | TGTGCCAGCACCCCTTGGATGTCAGGCCCACAGGGGCTGTTTTTT
- | - | TRBJ2-3 | TRBV4-3 | CASSPSPNTDNTDTQYF | TGCGCCAGCAGCCCCTCTCCTAACACGGACAACACAGATACGCAGTATTTT
- | - | TRBJ1-1 | TRBV7-9 | CASSGTFDRNTEAFF | TGTGCCAGCAGCGGGACTTTTGACAGGAACACTGAAGCTTTCTTT
- | - | TRBJ1-5 | TRBV4-1 | CASSQGLTEDQPQHF | TGCGCCAGCAGCCAAGGACTTACTGAGGATCAGCCCCAGCATTTT
TRBD1 | - | TRBJ2-1 | TRBV7-6 | CASSSETGTGSYNEQFF | TGTGCCAGCAGCTCCGAAACCGGGACAGGGAGCTACAATGAGCAGTTCTTC
TRBD1 | - | TRBJ1-1 | TRBV3-1/TRBV3-2 | CASSQQAGTGASRGTEAFF | TGTGCCAGCAGCCAACAAGCCGGGACAGGGGCCTCCCGAGGTACTGAAGCTTTCTTT
TRBD2 | once | TRBJ2-1 | TRBV6-5 | CASSSGLAFEQFF | TGTGCCAGCAGTTCCGGACTAGCGTTCGAGCAGTTCTTC